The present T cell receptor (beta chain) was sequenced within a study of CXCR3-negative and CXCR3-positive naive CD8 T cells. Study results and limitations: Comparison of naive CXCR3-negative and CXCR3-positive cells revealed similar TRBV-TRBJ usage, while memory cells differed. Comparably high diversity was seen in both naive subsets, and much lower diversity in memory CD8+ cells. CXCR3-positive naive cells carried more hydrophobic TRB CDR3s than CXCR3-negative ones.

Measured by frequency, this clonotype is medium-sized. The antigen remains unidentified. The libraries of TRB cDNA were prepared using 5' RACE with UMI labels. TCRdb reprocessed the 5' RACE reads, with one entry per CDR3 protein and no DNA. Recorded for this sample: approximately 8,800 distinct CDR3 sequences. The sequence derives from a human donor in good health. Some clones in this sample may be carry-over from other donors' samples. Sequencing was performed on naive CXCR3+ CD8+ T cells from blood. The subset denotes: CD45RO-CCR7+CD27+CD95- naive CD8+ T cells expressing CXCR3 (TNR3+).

This CDR3 reads CSVNPAASETQYF. The rearrangement joins TRBV29-1 to TRBJ2-5. Germline assignment: CDR1 SQVTM and CDR2 ANQGSEA. There are 13 residues in the CDR3.